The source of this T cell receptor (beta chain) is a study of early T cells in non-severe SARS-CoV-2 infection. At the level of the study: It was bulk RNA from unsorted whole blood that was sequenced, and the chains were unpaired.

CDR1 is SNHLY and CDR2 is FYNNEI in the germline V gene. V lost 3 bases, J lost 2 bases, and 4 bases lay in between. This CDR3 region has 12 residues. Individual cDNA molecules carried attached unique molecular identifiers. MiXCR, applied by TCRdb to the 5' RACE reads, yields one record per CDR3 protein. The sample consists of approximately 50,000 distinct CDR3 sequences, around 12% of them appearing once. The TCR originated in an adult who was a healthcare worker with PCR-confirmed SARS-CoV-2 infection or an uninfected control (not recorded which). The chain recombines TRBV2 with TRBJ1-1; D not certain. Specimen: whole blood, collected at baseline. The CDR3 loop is CASSDSNTEAFF. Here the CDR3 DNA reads TGTGCCAGCAGTGACAGCAACACTGAAGCTTTCTTT.